The source of this T cell receptor beta chain is a study of control samples from healthy donors and cancer patients. Germline V lookup: CDR1 GTSNPN, CDR2 SVGIG (reference sequence). This CDR3 contains 15 residues. The V end was cut by 3 bases, the J end by 4 bases, with 15 bases between. Libraries were prepared by immunoSEQ multiplex PCR; TCRdb keeps only in-frame clonotypes and omits some of them. Counted here are 400,000 to 450,000 clones, around 90% occurring once; the ten biggest clones make up 6% to 7%. The chain is built from TRBV30 and TRBJ2-2; D is unresolved. The receptor was derived from a man in his forties or fifties with head and neck cancer. Sequencing used PBMCs. CDR3 amino acids: CAWSPVRRGTGELFF. For the CDR3, the DNA is TGTGCCTGGAGCCCGGTGAGGCGAGGCACCGGGGAGCTGTTTTTT.